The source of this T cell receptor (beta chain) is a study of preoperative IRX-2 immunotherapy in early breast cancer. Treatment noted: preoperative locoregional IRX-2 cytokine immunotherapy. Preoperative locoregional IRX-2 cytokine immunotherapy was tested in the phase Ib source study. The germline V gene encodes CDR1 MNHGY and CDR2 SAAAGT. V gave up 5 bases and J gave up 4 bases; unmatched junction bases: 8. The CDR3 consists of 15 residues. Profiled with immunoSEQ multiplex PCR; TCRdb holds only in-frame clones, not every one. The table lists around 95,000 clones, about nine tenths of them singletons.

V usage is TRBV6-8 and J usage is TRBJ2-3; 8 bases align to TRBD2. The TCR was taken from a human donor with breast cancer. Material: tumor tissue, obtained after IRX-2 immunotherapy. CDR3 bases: TGTGCCAGCAGTACCTCAGCGGGGGCGGCAGATACGCAGTATTTT. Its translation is CASSTSAGAADTQYF.